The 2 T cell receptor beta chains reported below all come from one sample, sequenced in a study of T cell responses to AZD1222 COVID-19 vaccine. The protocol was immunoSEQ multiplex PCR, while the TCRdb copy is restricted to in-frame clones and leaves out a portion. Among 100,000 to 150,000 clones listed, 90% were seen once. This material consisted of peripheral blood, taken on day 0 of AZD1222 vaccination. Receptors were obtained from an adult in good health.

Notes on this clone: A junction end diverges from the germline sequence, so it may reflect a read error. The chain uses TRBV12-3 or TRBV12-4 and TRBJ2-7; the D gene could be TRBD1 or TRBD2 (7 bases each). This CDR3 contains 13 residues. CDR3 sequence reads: CASSFGQGGASSF. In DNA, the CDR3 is TGTGCCAGCAGTTTCGGGCAGGGGGGGGCCTCATCCTTC.

For the CDR3, the DNA is TGTGCCAGCAGCCCTTGGGCCGGGACAGGGGAAGACGAGCAGTACTTC. It encodes CASSPWAGTGEDEQYF. This sequence joins TRBV3-1 (or the pseudogene TRBV3-2) and TRBJ2-7, with 10 bases matching TRBD1. CDR3 length: 16 residues. Germline CDR1 reads LGHDT; CDR2 reads YNNKEL (reference sequence). V lost 4 bases and J lost 5; bases outside the gene matches: 11.